This entry lists 9 T cell receptor beta chains sequenced from one sample in a study of T-cell memory formation after mild COVID-19. MiXCR, run by TCRdb on the 5' RACE reads, gives a single entry per CDR3 protein. The sample holds 350,000 to 400,000 distinct CDR3 sequences; around 20% are singletons and the top ten take about an eighth. Sequencing was carried out using PBMCs or a T cell subset sorted from them (not recorded which). These receptors all come from an adult woman who had mild COVID-19 (a few samples of this study predate the infection). Cell type and time point are not known.

This clonotype was detected only a few times. J is TRBJ2-5 and V is TRBV30; 10 positions match TRBD2. J lost 3 bases, V lost 3 bases, and 4 bases had no gene match. CDR1 and CDR2 from the germline V gene are GTSNPN and SVGIG (reference sequence). This CDR3 contains 14 residues. This CDR3 reads CAWRGLAAKETQYF. CDR3 DNA sequence: TGTGCCTGGAGAGGACTAGCGGCAAAAGAGACCCAGTACTTC.

The rearrangement links TRBV5-1 to TRBJ2-1; D perhaps matches TRBD2 (5 bases). Trimming took off 4 bases at V and 0 bases at J, with 11 bases between the two ends. The length of the CDR3 is 15 residues. Germline assignment: CDR1 SGHRS and CDR2 YFSETQ. CDR3 bases: TGCGCCAGCAGCACAGCGGTGAACTCCTACAATGAGCAGTTCTTC. Its protein is CASSTAVNSYNEQFF. Drawing the rest from reference TRBV5-1 and TRBJ2-1, the complete variable domain is KAGVTQTPRYLIKTRGQQVTLSCSPISGHRSVSWYQQTPGQGLQFLFEYFSETQRNKGNFPGRFSGRQFSNSRSEMNVSTLELGDSALYLCASSTAVNSYNEQFFGPGTRLTVL.

The chain has TRBV5-1 and TRBJ2-7; TRBD1 aligns across 9 bases. The germline CDR1 and CDR2 sequences are SGHRS and YFSETQ. This CDR3 is 17 amino acids long. With 0 bases clipped from V and 3 bases from J, the junction kept 10 bases outside the gene matches. CDR3 sequence: CASSLGRGDRVIYEQYF. The CDR3, as DNA: TGCGCCAGCAGCTTGGGACGGGGGGACAGGGTAATCTACGAGCAGTACTTC.

DNA for the CDR3: TGTGCCAGCAGTGCGGGACTAGCGGGATTACAAGAGACCCAGTACTTC. Its protein is CASSAGLAGLQETQYF. The chain recombines TRBV12-3 or TRBV12-4 with TRBJ2-5, with 13 bases lining up with TRBD2. J was trimmed by 2 bases and V by 5 bases; bases with no gene match: 5. The CDR3 is made up of 16 amino acids.

The chain employs TRBV19 and TRBJ2-7; D tentatively fits TRBD1 or TRBD2 (5 bases each). CDR1 LNHDA and CDR2 SQIVND come from the germline V gene (reference sequence). The CDR3 covers 14 residues. V was pared by 9 bases and J by 6 bases, with 21 bases between. The CDR3 region has the DNA TGTGCCAGCCGACACGGGGACCTCCGGGGCGAGCAGTACTTC. Encoded protein: CASRHGDLRGEQYF.

The sample holds a few counts of this clonotype. This chain joins TRBV9 and TRBJ2-7; D remains unclear. Germline loops: CDR1 SGDLS, CDR2 YYNGEE. This CDR3 has 15 residues. Trimming removed 4 bases at V and 5 bases at J, with 19 bases between. The CDR3 DNA is TGTGCCAGCAGCCAAGGATGGACGGGTGGGAACGAGCAGTACTTC. Amino acids: CASSQGWTGGNEQYF.

This sequence joins TRBV12-3 or TRBV12-4 and TRBJ2-3, with TRBD2 as a possible D gene (6 bases). The CDR3 covers 15 residues. Trimming shortened V by 2 bases and J by 2 bases, and 11 bases separated the two germline ends. CDR3 sequence (DNA): TGTGCCAGCAGTTTACGCGGGGTCCCCACAGATACGCAGTATTTT. Amino acid sequence: CASSLRGVPTDTQYF.

This clonotype came up a few times. V usage is TRBV5-1 and J usage is TRBJ1-1; 8 bases match TRBD1. J was trimmed by 9 bases and V by 4 bases; bases with no gene match: 17. Looked up from germline, CDR1 is SGHRS and CDR2 is YFSETQ. The CDR3 extends over 16 amino acids. The CDR3 coding sequence is TGCGCCAGCAGCCCCGGGACAGGCGACTTGACATGGAAAGCTTTCTTT. This gives the protein CASSPGTGDLTWKAFF.

V and J are TRBV11-2 and TRBJ1-2; D may be TRBD1 (6 bases). This CDR3 spans 15 amino acids. V lost 4 bases, J lost 3 bases, and 15 bases lay in between. Germline V CDR1 and CDR2: SGHAT, FQNNGV. This CDR3 is CASSSKGHQYYGYTF. The CDR3 DNA is TGTGCCAGCAGCTCTAAGGGACACCAGTACTATGGCTACACCTTC.